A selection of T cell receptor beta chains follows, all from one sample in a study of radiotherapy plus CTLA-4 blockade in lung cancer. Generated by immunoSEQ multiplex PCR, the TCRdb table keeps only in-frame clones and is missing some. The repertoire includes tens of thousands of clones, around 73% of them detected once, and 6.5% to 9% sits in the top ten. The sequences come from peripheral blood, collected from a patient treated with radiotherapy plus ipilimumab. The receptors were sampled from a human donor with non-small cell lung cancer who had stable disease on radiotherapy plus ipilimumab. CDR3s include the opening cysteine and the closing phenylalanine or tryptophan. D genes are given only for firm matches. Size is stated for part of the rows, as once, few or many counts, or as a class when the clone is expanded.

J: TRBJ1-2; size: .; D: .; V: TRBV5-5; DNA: TGTGCCAGCAGTATGGAGATCCGGGGCTACACCTTC; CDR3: CASSMEIRGYTF
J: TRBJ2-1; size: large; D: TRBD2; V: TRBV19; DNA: TGTGCCAGTAGCATGACTAGCGGGGGGGCCTTCATCCGCGGGCAGTTCTTC; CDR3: CASSMTSGGAFIRGQFF
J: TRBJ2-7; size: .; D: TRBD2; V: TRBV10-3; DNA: TGTGCCATCGGGCAGCCTAGCGGGAGGTACGAGCAGTACTTC; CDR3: CAIGQPSGRYEQYF
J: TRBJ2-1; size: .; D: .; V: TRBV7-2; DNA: TGTGCCAGCCTGGGGGGAGGTGAGCAGTTCTTC; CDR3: CASLGGGEQFF
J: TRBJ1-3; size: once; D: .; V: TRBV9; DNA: TGTGCCAGCAGCGTGGGGGTAGGAAACACCATATATTTT; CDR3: CASSVGVGNTIYF
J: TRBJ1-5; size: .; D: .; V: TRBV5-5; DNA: TGTGCCAGCAGCTCCATTCCCGGGCAGCCCCAGCATTTT; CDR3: CASSSIPGQPQHF
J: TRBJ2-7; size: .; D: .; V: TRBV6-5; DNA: TGTGCCAGCTTTTCGTCGGTGAGCTCCTACGAGCAGTACTTC; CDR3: CASFSSVSSYEQYF
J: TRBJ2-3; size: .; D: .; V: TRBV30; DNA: TGTGCCTGGACCATCTCGGGGGCCCCTAGAGACACAGATACGCAGTATTTT; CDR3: CAWTISGAPRDTDTQYF
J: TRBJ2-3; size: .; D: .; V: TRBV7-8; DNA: TGTGCCAGCAGAGAACTGACGGGGGTTAGTAAATTTAGCACAGATACGCAGTATTTT; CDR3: CASRELTGVSKFSTDTQYF
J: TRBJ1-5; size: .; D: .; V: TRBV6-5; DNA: TGTGCCAGCAGGAGTGACAGAGAGAGCAATCAGCCCCAGCATTTT; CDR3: CASRSDRESNQPQHF
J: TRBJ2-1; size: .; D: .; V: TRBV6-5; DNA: TGTGCCAGCAGTGATAGCGGCTCCTACAATGAGCAGTTCTTC; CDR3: CASSDSGSYNEQFF
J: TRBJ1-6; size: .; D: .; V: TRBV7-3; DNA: TGTGCCAGCAGCTTAGGAGTGGGTTCACCCCTCCACTTT; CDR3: CASSLGVGSPLHF
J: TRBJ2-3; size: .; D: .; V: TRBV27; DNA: TGTGCCAGCAGTCTTCTCCCCACAGGTACGCAGTACTTT; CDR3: CASSLLPTGTQYF
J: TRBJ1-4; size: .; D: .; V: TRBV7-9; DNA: TGTGCCAGCTCCCCACAAGGGTTGGCTAATGAAAAACTGTTTTTT; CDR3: CASSPQGLANEKLFF
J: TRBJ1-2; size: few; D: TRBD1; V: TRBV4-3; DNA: TGCGCCAGCAGCCAAGAGATCGGGACAGGGGGGGTCTACACCTTC; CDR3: CASSQEIGTGGVYTF
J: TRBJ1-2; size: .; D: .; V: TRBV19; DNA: TGTGCCACCCAGGACAGAAGTGCTAACTATGGCTACACCTTC; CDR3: CATQDRSANYGYTF
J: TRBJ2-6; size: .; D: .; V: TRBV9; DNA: TGTGCCAGCAGCGTAGATGAGGGGTTGGGGCCTGGGGCCAACGTCCTGACTTTC; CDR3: CASSVDEGLGPGANVLTF
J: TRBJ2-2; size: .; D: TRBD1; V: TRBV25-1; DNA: TGTGCCAGCAGTGAATCACAGGGGAGGAACACCGGGGAGCTGTTTTTT; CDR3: CASSESQGRNTGELFF
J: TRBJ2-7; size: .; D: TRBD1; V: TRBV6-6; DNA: TGTGCCAGCAGTTCCGGGACAGGAACCTACGAACAGTACTTC; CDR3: CASSSGTGTYEQYF
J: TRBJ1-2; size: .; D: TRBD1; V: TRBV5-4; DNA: TGTGCCAGCAGCTTGGGGGGGACAGGTGTGGGCTACACCTTC; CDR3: CASSLGGTGVGYTF
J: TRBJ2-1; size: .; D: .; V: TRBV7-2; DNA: TGTGCCAGCAGCCGTCTCGGAAATGAGCAGTTCTTC; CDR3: CASSRLGNEQFF
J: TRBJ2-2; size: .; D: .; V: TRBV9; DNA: TGTGCCAGCAGCCACCCGGGGCGGGGTCACACCGGGGAGCTGTTTTTT; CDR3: CASSHPGRGHTGELFF
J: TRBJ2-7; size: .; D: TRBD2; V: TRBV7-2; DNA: TGTGCCAGCAGCTACGATAGCGGGGGGACCTACGAGCAGTACTTC; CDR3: CASSYDSGGTYEQYF
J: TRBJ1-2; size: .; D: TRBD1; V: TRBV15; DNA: TGTGCCACCAGCAGAGATTACAGGGGGCGTGATGGCTACACCTTC; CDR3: CATSRDYRGRDGYTF
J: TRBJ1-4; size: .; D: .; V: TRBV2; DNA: TGTGCCAGCAGACAGACTCCTAATGAAAAACTGTTTTTT; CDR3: CASRQTPNEKLFF
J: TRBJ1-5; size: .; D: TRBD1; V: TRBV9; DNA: TGTGCCAGCAGCGTTGGACAGGGGGGACTCGATAATCAGCCCCAGCATTTT; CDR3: CASSVGQGGLDNQPQHF
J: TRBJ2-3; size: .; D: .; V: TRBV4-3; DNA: TGCGCCAGCAGTAGAGGTTCAGAGGATACGCAGTATTTT; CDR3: CASSRGSEDTQYF
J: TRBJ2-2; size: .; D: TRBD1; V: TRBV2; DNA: TGTGCCAGCAGTGAAGGACAGGGGCTCACCGCGAACACCGGGGAGCTGTTTTTT; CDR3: CASSEGQGLTANTGELFF
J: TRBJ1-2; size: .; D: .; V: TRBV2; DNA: TGTGCCAGCAGCTCTCAGGGGCGAACTGGTGGCTACACCTTC; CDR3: CASSSQGRTGGYTF
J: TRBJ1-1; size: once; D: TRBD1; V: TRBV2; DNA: TGTGCCAGCAGTGAAGACAGGGGGAGAGGGACTGAAGCTTTCTTT; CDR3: CASSEDRGRGTEAFF
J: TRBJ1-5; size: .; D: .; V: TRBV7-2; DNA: TGTGCCAGCAGCTTAGAGCCTGCAAATAGCAATCAGCCCCAGCATTTT; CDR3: CASSLEPANSNQPQHF
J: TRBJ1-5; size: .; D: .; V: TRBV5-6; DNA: TGTGCCAGCAGCTGGGGGCGGGGGGCCCTTAGCAATCAGCCCCAGCATTTT; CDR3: CASSWGRGALSNQPQHF
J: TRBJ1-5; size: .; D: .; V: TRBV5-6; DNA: TGTGCCAGCACCCTGTCGAACAGGGAGGATCAGCCCCAGCATTTT; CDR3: CASTLSNREDQPQHF
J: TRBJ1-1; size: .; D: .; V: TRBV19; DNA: TGTGCCAGTAGTCTAGAGGACAGACCGAACACTGAAGCTTTCTTT; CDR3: CASSLEDRPNTEAFF
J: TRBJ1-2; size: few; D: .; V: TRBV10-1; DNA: TGCGCCAGCAGTGAGTCTGGTGGCTATGGCTACACCTTC; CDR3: CASSESGGYGYTF
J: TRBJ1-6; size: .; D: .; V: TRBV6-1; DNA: TGTGCCAGCAGTGAACCTATGCAGGCATATAATTCACCCCTCCACTTT; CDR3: CASSEPMQAYNSPLHF
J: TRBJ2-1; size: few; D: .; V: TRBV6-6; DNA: TGTGCCAGCAGCCCCCCGGGGACCAACGGGGGTGAGCAGTTCTTC; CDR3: CASSPPGTNGGEQFF
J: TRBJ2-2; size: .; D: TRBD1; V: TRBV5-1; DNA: TGCGCCAGCAGCCCCTCCCCCCAGGGGGCTACCGGGGAGCTGTTTTTT; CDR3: CASSPSPQGATGELFF
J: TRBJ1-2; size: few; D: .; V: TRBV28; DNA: TGTGCCAGCAGGGGGGGCAGACATGGCTACACCTTC; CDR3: CASRGGRHGYTF
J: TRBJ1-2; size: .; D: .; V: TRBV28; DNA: TGTGCCAGCAGAACAGCCCTTAACTATGGCTACACCTTC; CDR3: CASRTALNYGYTF
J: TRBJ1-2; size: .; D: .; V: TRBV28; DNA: TGTGCCAGCAGTTTATTTTCGGATTCGGGGGGCGCGAATGGCTACACCTTC; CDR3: CASSLFSDSGGANGYTF
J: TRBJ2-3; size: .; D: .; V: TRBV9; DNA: TGTGCCAGCAGCGTAGGAGGGCAAGATACGCAGTATTTT; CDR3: CASSVGGQDTQYF
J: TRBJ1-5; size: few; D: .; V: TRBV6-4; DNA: TGTGCCAGCAGTGACAGGCCAATGGAGCCCCAGCATTTT; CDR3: CASSDRPMEPQHF